The clone carrying this T cell receptor (beta chain) was recorded at least ten times. The target antigen is unknown. This entry belongs to a study of T cell repertoires in cytomegalovirus infection. Turning to the study itself: Recently identified HLA-C-restricted and well-studied HLA-B-restricted CMV epitopes were used. Indications came from public TCR beta signatures; they pointed to CMV infection and to a matching HLA type. Overall study results and limits: Identification of carriers of CMV plus the relevant HLA was achieved through cumulative public TCR beta family frequency.

Germline CDR1 and CDR2: MNHNS and SASEGT. V was cut by 1 base and J by 5 bases, with 12 bases left in between. The CDR3 covers 14 residues. TCRdb re-analysed the reads in MiXCR, keeping a single row per CDR3 protein. The repertoire includes hundreds of thousands of distinct CDR3 sequences, 31% of them detected once, and under 15% sits in the top ten. The rearrangement uses TRBV6-1 and TRBJ2-7; D is unresolved. Material: cultured CD8+ T cells from PBMCs, obtained from culture after CMV antigen stimulation. The sequence was collected from a human donor in good health (CMV status not recorded). Some clones in this sample may be carry-over from other donors' samples. The CDR3 loop is CASSEGLPPDEQYF. For the CDR3, the DNA is TGTGCCAGCAGTGAAGGGCTCCCCCCCGACGAGCAGTACTTC.